These 20 T cell receptor beta chains came from one sample sequenced in a study of blood T cell repertoires in COVID-19. Profiled with immunoSEQ multiplex PCR; TCRdb holds only in-frame clones, not every one. The sample lists some 300,000 clones, approximately 86% occurring once. Material: PBMCs or T cells enriched from blood (not recorded which). The receptor source for this set is a woman aged 25 to 45 who had recovered from COVID-19.

This clone appeared once. This rearrangement joins TRBV6-5 to TRBJ2-1; D perhaps matches TRBD1 (5 bases). The CDR3 spans 13 residues. Germline lookup yields CDR1 MNHEY and CDR2 SVGAGI. Trimming removed 2 bases at V and 7 bases at J, with 9 bases between. The CDR3 is CASSYPTVNEQFF. The CDR3 nucleotides read TGTGCCAGCAGTTACCCGACAGTTAATGAGCAGTTCTTC.

The CDR3 DNA reads TGTGCCAGCTCACCACCCCCGGGAAACACCATATATTTT. Translation gives CASSPPPGNTIYF. J is TRBJ1-3 and V is TRBV18; the D is unclear. CDR1 is KGHSH and CDR2 is LQKENI in the germline V gene. The V and J ends lost 0 bases and 4 bases respectively, with 4 bases between them. This CDR3 is 13 amino acids long.

The gene calls are TRBV5-1 and TRBJ1-4, with TRBD1 as a possible D gene (5 bases). The CDR3 covers 15 residues. V was pared by 1 base and J by 8 bases, with 15 bases between. CDR1 SGHRS and CDR2 YFSETQ come from the germline V gene. This CDR3 reads CASSLTGTEAEKLFF. The DNA of the CDR3 is TGCGCCAGCAGCTTGACAGGCACAGAGGCAGAAAAACTGTTTTTT.

The V and J genes are TRBV6-5 and TRBJ2-7; D possibly corresponds to TRBD2 (5 bases). The ends were cut back, 2 bases at V and 3 bases at J, with 17 bases in the middle. CDR3 size: 16 residues. Germline loops: CDR1 MNHEY, CDR2 SVGAGI. The CDR3 sequence is CASSYGLQDAGYEQYF. In nucleotides, the CDR3 is TGTGCCAGCAGTTACGGACTGCAGGACGCAGGCTACGAGCAGTACTTC.

The chain carries TRBV15 and TRBJ2-3; D possibly corresponds to TRBD2 (6 bases). This CDR3 region has 15 residues. Germline CDR1 and CDR2: LNHNV and YYDKDF (reference sequence). Trimming removed 5 bases at V and 3 bases at J, with 15 bases between. The CDR3 region has the DNA TGTGCCACCAGCCCGGGGACTCAGGAAACAGATACGCAGTATTTT. Its translation is CATSPGTQETDTQYF.

For the CDR3, the DNA is TGTGCCAGCAGCCAAGACCCGGTCGGGTGGAGGCATGGCTACACCTTC. Encoded protein: CASSQDPVGWRHGYTF. The chain is built from TRBV3-1 (or the pseudogene TRBV3-2) and TRBJ1-2; D is undetermined. Germline-derived CDR1 and CDR2 are LGHDT and YNNKEL (reference sequence). Trimming took off 0 bases at V and 6 bases at J, with 17 bases between the two ends. This CDR3 contains 16 residues.

This clone was observed a handful of times. The chain combines TRBV28 with TRBJ2-6; tentatively, D is TRBD2 (6 bases). CDR1 is MDHEN and CDR2 is SYDVKM in the germline V gene. This CDR3 spans 18 amino acids. Trimming cost V 4 bases and J 0 bases, with 16 bases left between them. The CDR3 sequence is CASSSIRGGHSGANVLTF. The CDR3 coding sequence is TGTGCCAGCAGTTCCATTAGGGGAGGTCACTCTGGGGCCAACGTCCTGACTTTC.

As for this clone: Other DNA sequences within the sample encode an identical CDR3. The chain joins TRBV19 to TRBJ1-1; D not resolved. CDR1 LNHDA and CDR2 SQIVND come from the germline V gene (reference sequence). The length of the CDR3 is 13 residues. Trimming removed 4 bases from V and 0 bases from J, with 6 bases in between. The CDR3 DNA follows: TGTGCCAGTAGTACAAATTTGAACACTGAAGCTTTCTTT. It codes for CASSTNLNTEAFF.

The CDR3 DNA sequence: TGTGCCACCAGTGAGGCGGGCTACAATGAGCAGTTCTTC. Its protein is CATSEAGYNEQFF. The gene calls are TRBV24-1 and TRBJ2-1; maybe TRBD2 (5 bases). Germline V CDR1 and CDR2: KGHDR, SFDVKD. This CDR3 is built from 13 residues. With 4 bases removed from V and 3 bases from J, the gap between germline ends came to 6 bases.

The chain links TRBV27 to TRBJ1-1, with 8 bases matching TRBD1. This CDR3 is built from 16 residues. The germline V gene has CDR1 MNHEY and CDR2 SMNVEV (reference sequence). V lost 5 bases to trimming and J lost 3 bases; unmatched junction nucleotides: 11. CDR3 in amino acids: CASSPRGRFVDTEAFF. The CDR3 DNA reads as TGTGCCAGCAGTCCCAGGGGGCGCTTCGTCGACACTGAAGCTTTCTTT.

This rearrangement joins TRBV28 to TRBJ1-2; possibly TRBD1 for D (5 bases). This CDR3 spans 15 amino acids. Germline CDR1 is MDHEN and CDR2 is SYDVKM. Trimming removed 10 bases from V and 2 bases from J, with 20 bases in between. The CDR3 loop is CAIQIRGAANYGYTF. The CDR3 bases are TGTGCCATACAAATTCGTGGGGCGGCCAACTATGGCTACACCTTC.

This chain uses TRBV10-3 with TRBJ2-7, with a weak D call TRBD2 (7 bases). CDR1 is ENHRY and CDR2 is SYGVKD in the germline V gene. The CDR3 totals 11 residues. V lost 8 bases and J lost 6, with 11 bases in between. As DNA, the CDR3 is TGTGCCATCGGGAGGGGGGTCGAGCAGTACTTC. Residues: CAIGRGVEQYF.

The rearrangement uses TRBV29-1 and TRBJ1-2; maybe TRBD1 (5 bases). CDR1 is SQVTM, CDR2 ANQGSEA, per germline. This CDR3 has 15 amino acids. The V and J ends lost 0 bases and 5 bases respectively, with 16 bases between them. This CDR3 reads CSVEDWAGINYGYTF. In DNA, the CDR3 is TGCAGCGTTGAAGACTGGGCAGGGATTAATTATGGCTACACCTTC.

The CDR3, as DNA: TGTGCCAGCAGTTACCGACTGACAGGGGAAGGATCTTTCTTT. It codes for CASSYRLTGEGSFF. This chain uses TRBV6-5 with TRBJ1-1; 8 nucleotides line up with TRBD1. CDR3 length: 14 amino acids. V lost 2 bases to trimming and J lost 12 bases; unmatched junction nucleotides: 11. Germline V gene lookup returns CDR1 MNHEY and CDR2 SVGAGI.

There are a few counts of this clone. This chain connects TRBV11-2 to TRBJ1-2; 7 bases are shared with TRBD1. Per the germline V gene, CDR1 is SGHAT and CDR2 is FQNNGV. This CDR3 is built from 13 residues. V was pared by 5 bases and J by 8 bases, with 8 bases of the junction left unmatched. The CDR3 spells CASSPTGNFGYTF. CDR3 bases: TGTGCCAGCAGCCCGACAGGGAATTTCGGCTACACCTTC.

The chain recombines TRBV19 with TRBJ2-3, with D uncertain. CDR1 is LNHDA and CDR2 is SQIVND in the germline V gene (reference sequence). This CDR3 spans 16 amino acids. V lost 3 bases and J 0 bases, leaving 13 bases between the germline ends. The CDR3 here is CASSILPAASTDTQYF. CDR3 in DNA: TGTGCCAGTAGTATCCTACCGGCGGCTAGCACAGATACGCAGTATTTT. The variable domain in full, completed from reference TRBV19 and TRBJ2-3, reads DGGITQSPKYLFRKEGQNVTLSCEQNLNHDAMYWYRQDPGQGLRLIYYSQIVNDFQKGDIAEGYSVSREKKESFPLTVTSAQKNPTAFYLCASSILPAASTDTQYFGPGTRLTVL.

The J gene is TRBJ2-1, the V gene TRBV3-1 (or the pseudogene TRBV3-2); a possible D gene is TRBD2 (6 bases). The ends were cut back, 0 bases at V and 4 bases at J, with 22 bases in the middle. CDR1 is LGHDT and CDR2 is YNNKEL in the germline V gene (reference sequence). The CDR3 consists of 19 residues. The CDR3 region has the DNA TGTGCCAGCAGCCAAGATGAGACCGGGGGAAGATGGGGTTACAATGAGCAGTTCTTC. It specifies CASSQDETGGRWGYNEQFF.

This sequence joins TRBV5-1 and TRBJ2-5, with D possibly TRBD1 on 5 matching bases. Germline V lookup: CDR1 SGHRS, CDR2 YFSETQ. Trimming took 2 bases from V and 2 from J, leaving 10 bases between them. This CDR3 contains 14 residues. CDR3 amino acids: CASSFGARQETQYF. The CDR3, as DNA: TGCGCCAGCAGCTTTGGGGCTAGGCAAGAGACCCAGTACTTC.

The gene calls are TRBV6-6 and TRBJ2-2, with a tentative D call TRBD2 (5 bases). This CDR3 contains 14 residues. V lost 6 bases and J lost 7, with 15 bases in between. Germline V gene data show CDR1 as MNHNY and CDR2 as SVGAGI (reference sequence). In DNA form, the CDR3 reads TGTGCCAGCAGCCTAAAACGGGGTTTCGGGGAGCTGTTTTTT. Its protein is CASSLKRGFGELFF.

The V call is TRBV27, the J call TRBJ2-7; maybe TRBD1 (6 bases). CDR3 length: 14 amino acids. CDR1 and CDR2 from the germline V gene are MNHEY and SMNVEV (reference sequence). V was pared by 6 bases and J by 2 bases, with 14 bases between. The CDR3 here is CASSRAGETYEQYF. The CDR3, as DNA: TGTGCCAGCAGCAGGGCAGGGGAAACCTACGAGCAGTACTTC.